This T cell receptor beta chain was recorded in a study of cytomegalovirus exposure and HLA in healthy donors. Overall study: Genotyping of hundreds of donors showed that roughly 80% belonged to the Caucasian-associated ancestry cluster.

This clone was recorded a few times. The antigen remains unidentified. Findings and limits, study-wide: Overall, around 160 TCR beta chains were annotated as cytomegalovirus-associated.

CDR3 length equals 14 residues. The germline gives CDR1 MDHEN, CDR2 SYDVKM. Trimming cost V 5 bases and J 7 bases; bases outside gene matches: 8. It was with 60 Vbeta and 13 Jbeta primers that the PCR ran. Repertoires were generated with immunoSEQ multiplex PCR, while TCRdb's copy carries only in-frame clones and drops some. The sample includes 70,000 to 95,000 clones, roughly 74% of them seen just once. The sequencing input was PBMCs. The V and J genes are TRBV28 and TRBJ1-5, with 7 bases that match TRBD1. The sequence came from a man aged 35 to 55 in good health and CMV-seronegative. The CDR3 is CASSRGQGQQPQHF. In DNA form, the CDR3 reads TGTGCCAGCAGTAGGGGGCAGGGACAACAGCCCCAGCATTTT.